This T cell receptor beta chain was identified in a study of blood T cell repertoires in COVID-19. Turning to the study itself: Acute and convalescent COVID-19 specimens originated in the United States, Italy and Spain.

In Seattle, patients joined the study during active infection and were tracked longitudinally. This CDR3 region has 16 residues. Germline CDR1 and CDR2: MGHRA and YSYEKL. Trimming stripped 0 bases from V and 3 bases from J, with 13 bases between. In the original processing: The authors estimated nucleated cell counts from reference gene primer amplification. Here immunoSEQ multiplex PCR was the method, and the copy in TCRdb shows in-frame clones only, minus some. From that table come the V and J calls and clone size; the DNA was used to work out D and trimming. The sample lists around 310,000 clones, 85% to 90% occurring once.

This rearrangement joins TRBV4-1 to TRBJ2-3, with a weak D call TRBD1 (5 bases). The sequenced sample was peripheral blood. The receptor was derived from a woman aged 35 to 49 with COVID-19, enrolled during active disease. The CDR3 loop is CASSQESRAGTDTQYF. The DNA for the CDR3 is TGCGCCAGCAGCCAAGAATCCCGGGCAGGGACAGATACGCAGTATTTT.